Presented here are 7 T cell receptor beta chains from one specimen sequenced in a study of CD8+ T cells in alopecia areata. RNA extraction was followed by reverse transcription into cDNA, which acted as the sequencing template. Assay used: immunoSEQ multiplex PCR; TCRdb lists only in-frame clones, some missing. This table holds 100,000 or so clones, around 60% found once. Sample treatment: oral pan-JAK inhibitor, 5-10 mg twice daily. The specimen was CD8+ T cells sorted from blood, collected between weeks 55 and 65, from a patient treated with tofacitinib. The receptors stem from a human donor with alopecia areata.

The CDR3 is CASSSQSLTDTQYF. The CDR3 DNA is TGTGCCAGCAGTTCACAGAGCCTCACAGATACGCAGTATTTT. V usage is TRBV6-6 and J usage is TRBJ2-3; D is unclear. The V end lost 4 bases, the J end lost 2 bases, and 10 bases lay between the germline ends. The germline gives CDR1 MNHNY, CDR2 SVGAGI (reference sequence). CDR3 length: 14 amino acids.

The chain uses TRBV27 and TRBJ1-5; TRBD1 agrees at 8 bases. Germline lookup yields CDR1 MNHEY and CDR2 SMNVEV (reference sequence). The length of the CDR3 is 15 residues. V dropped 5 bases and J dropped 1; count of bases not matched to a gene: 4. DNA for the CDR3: TGTGCCAGCAGTCTCGACAGGGGCAGCAATCAGCCCCAGCATTTT. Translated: CASSLDRGSNQPQHF.

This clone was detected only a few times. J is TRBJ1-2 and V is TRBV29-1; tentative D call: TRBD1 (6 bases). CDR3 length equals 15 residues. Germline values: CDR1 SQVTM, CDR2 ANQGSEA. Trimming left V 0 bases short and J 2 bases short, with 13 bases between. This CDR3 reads CSVEESKRGNYGYTF. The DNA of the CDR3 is TGCAGCGTTGAAGAAAGCAAAAGGGGGAACTATGGCTACACCTTC.

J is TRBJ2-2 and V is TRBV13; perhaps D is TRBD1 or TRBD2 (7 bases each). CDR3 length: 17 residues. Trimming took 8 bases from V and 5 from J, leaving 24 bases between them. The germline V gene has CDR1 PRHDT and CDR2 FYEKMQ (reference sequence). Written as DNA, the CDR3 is TGTGCCAGCTATCAGAGTGCCGGGACAGCGGGGACCGGGGAGCTGTTTTTT. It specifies CASYQSAGTAGTGELFF.

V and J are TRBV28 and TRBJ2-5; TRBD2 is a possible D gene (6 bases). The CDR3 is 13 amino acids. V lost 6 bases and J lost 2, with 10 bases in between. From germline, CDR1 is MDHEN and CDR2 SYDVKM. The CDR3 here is CASRSRGQETQYF. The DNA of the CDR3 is TGTGCCAGCAGGTCCCGGGGGCAAGAGACCCAGTACTTC.

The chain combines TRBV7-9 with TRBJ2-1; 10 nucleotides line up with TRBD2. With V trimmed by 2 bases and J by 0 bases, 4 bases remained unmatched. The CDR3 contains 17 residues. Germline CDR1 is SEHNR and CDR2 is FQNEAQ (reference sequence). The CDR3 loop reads CASSLSGLAYSYNEQFF. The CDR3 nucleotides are TGTGCCAGCAGCTTATCGGGACTAGCGTACTCCTACAATGAGCAGTTCTTC.

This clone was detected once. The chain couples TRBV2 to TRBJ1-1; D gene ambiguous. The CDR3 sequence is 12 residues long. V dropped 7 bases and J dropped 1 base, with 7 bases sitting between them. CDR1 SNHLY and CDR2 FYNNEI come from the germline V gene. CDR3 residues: CASILGNTEAFF. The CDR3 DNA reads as TGTGCCAGCATACTGGGGAACACTGAAGCTTTCTTT.